The next 3 T cell receptor beta chains were all read from a single sample in a study of blood T cell repertoires in COVID-19. The repertoire was sequenced with immunoSEQ multiplex PCR; TCRdb's copy has only in-frame clones and lacks some. The sample lists some 290,000 clones; around 78% were seen once. The sequencing input was peripheral blood. These receptor sequences come from a man between 60 and 75 years old who had recovered from COVID-19.

The chain has TRBV30 and TRBJ2-2; TRBD1 matches at 9 bases. The germline CDR1 and CDR2 sequences are GTSNPN and SVGIG (reference sequence). The trim removed 2 bases at V and 6 bases at J, leaving 7 bases unmatched. The CDR3 runs to 15 residues. CDR3 loop: CAWSTGTGKAGELFF. The CDR3 DNA follows: TGTGCCTGGAGTACCGGGACAGGGAAAGCCGGGGAGCTGTTTTTT. Full variable domain (outside the CDR3, taken from reference TRBV30 and TRBJ2-2): SQTIHQWPATLVQPVGSPLSLECTVEGTSNPNLYWYRQAAGRGLQLLFYSVGIGQISSEVPQNLSASRPQDRQFILSSKKLLLSDSGFYLCAWSTGTGKAGELFFGEGSRLTVL.

This clone has only one observation. The rearrangement links TRBV30 to TRBJ2-2; tentatively, D is TRBD1 (5 bases). V was cut by 3 bases and J by 1 base, with 9 bases left in between. Germline CDR1 reads GTSNPN; CDR2 reads SVGIG (reference sequence). The CDR3 loop spans 14 amino acids. CDR3 DNA sequence: TGTGCCTGGAGCAGGGTGGGGAACACCGGGGAGCTGTTTTTT. It specifies CAWSRVGNTGELFF.

Regarding this clone: The same CDR3 arises from other DNA sequences in this sample as well. V gene TRBV6-5 combines with J gene TRBJ1-4, with no clear D. Trimming left V 0 bases short and J 0 bases short, with 5 bases between. Germline CDR1 MNHEY, CDR2 SVGAGI. This CDR3 contains 15 residues. CDR3 DNA: TGTGCCAGCAGTTACTCCGGGGCAACTAATGAAAAACTGTTTTTT. Amino acids: CASSYSGATNEKLFF.